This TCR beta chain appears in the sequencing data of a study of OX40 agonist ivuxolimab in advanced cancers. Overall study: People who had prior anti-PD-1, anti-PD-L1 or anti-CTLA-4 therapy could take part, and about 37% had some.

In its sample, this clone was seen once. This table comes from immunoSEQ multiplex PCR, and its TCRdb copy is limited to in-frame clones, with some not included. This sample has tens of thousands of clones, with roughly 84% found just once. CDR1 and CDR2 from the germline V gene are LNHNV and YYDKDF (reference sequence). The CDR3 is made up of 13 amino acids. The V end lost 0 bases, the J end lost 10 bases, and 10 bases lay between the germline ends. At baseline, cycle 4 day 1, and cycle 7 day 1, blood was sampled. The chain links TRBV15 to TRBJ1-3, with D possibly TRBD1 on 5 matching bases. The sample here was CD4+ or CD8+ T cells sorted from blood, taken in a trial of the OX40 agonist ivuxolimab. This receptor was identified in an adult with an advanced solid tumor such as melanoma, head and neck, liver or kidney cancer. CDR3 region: CATSRDLEGTIYF. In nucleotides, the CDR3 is TGTGCCACCAGCAGAGATCTTGAGGGGACCATATATTTT.